The sequence of this TCR beta chain was determined in a study of CD8+CD57+ T cells in acquired aplastic anemia. Study as a whole: Yields of DNA that came from sorted CD4+ and CD8+ cells averaged roughly 3.2 ug. Reads per healthy sample averaged about 10.8 million (CD4+) and 11.0 million (CD8+). Study-wide findings and caveats: Patients and controls shared roughly 28 CD8+ CDR3 sequences, which appeared highly expressed in patients and within their immunodominant clones. Patients versus controls showed no significant CD8+ Simpson's diversity difference.

Concerning this clonotype: Its antigen remains unidentified.

Germline V lookup: CDR1 MGHDK, CDR2 SYGVNS. Trimming took 6 bases from V and 0 from J; bases not matched to a gene: 8. The CDR3 is 15 residues long. According to the study, genomic DNA was the template for TCR beta VDJ and CDR3 profiling. MiXCR, run by TCRdb on the reads, gives a single entry per CDR3 protein. The sample includes 130,000 or so distinct CDR3 sequences, around 41% of them seen just once. This TCR derives from a human donor in good health, serving as a control. The sequencing sample was made of sorted CD4+, CD8+, or CD8+CD57+ T cells (not recorded which) from PBMCs. The chain has TRBV25-1 and TRBJ2-7; 7 positions match TRBD1. CDR3 loop: CASSLTGASSYEQYF. The DNA for the CDR3 is TGTGCCAGCAGCCTTACAGGGGCCAGCTCCTACGAGCAGTACTTC.